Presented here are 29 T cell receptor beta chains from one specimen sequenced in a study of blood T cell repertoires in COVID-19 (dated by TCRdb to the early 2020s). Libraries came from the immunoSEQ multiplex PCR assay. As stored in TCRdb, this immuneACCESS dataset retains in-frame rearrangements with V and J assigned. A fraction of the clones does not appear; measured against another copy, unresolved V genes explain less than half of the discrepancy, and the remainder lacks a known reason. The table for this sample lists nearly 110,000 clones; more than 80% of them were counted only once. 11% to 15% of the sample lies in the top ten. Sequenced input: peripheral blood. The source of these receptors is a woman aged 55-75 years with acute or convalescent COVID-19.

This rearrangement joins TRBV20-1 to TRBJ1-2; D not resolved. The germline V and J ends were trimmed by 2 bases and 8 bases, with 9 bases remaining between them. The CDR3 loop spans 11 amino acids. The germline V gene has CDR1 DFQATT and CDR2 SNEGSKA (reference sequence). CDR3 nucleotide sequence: TGCAGTGCTAGACGAGGAAACGGCTACACCTTC. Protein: CSARRGNGYTF.

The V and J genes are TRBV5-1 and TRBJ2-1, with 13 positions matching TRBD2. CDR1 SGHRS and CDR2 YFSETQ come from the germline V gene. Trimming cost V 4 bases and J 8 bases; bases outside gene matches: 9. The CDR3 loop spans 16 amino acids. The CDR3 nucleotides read TGCGCCAGCAGCATCCGGACTAGCGGGGGAGGGGATGAGCAGTTCTTC. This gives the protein CASSIRTSGGGDEQFF.

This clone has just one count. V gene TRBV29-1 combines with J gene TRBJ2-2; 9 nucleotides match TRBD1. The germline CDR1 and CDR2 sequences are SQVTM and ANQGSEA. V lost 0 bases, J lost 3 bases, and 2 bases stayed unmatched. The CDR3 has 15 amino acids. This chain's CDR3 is CSVEEGDRDTGELFF. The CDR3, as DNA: TGCAGCGTTGAAGAGGGGGACAGGGACACCGGGGAGCTGTTTTTT.

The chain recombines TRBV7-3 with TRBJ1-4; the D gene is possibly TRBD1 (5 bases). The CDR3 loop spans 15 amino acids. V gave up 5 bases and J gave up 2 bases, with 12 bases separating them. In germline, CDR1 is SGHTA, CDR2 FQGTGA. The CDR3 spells CASSLAGFTNEKLFF. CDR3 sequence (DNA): TGTGCCAGCAGCCTCGCAGGGTTTACTAATGAAAAACTGTTTTTT. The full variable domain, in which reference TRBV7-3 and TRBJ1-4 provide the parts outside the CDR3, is GAGVSQTPSNKVTEKGKYVELRCDPISGHTALYWYRQSLGQGPEFLIYFQGTGAADDSGLPNDRFFAVRPEGSVSTLKIQRTERGDSAVYLCASSLAGFTNEKLFFGSGTQLSVL.

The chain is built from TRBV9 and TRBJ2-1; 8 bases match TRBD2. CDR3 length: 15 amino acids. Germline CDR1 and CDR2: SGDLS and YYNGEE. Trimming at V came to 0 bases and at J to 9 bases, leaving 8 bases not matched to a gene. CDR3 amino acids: CASSVGVNRGGEQFF. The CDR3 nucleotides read TGTGCCAGCAGCGTAGGAGTGAATCGGGGGGGTGAGCAGTTCTTC.

As DNA, the CDR3 is TGTGCCAGCAGCTCTAGGGGGCAGCCCCAGCATTTT. This gives the protein CASSSRGQPQHF. The gene calls are TRBV7-9 and TRBJ1-5; the D gene is possibly TRBD1 (6 bases). Germline loops: CDR1 SEHNR, CDR2 FQNEAQ (reference sequence). The CDR3 runs 12 residues. V lost 4 bases and J lost 7, with 8 bases in between.

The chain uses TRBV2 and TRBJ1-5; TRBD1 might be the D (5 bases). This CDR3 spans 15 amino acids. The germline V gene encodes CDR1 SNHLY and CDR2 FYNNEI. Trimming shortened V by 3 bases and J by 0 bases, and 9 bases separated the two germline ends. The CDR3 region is CASSEGGYSNQPQHF. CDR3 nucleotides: TGTGCCAGCAGTGAGGGGGGGTATAGCAATCAGCCCCAGCATTTT.

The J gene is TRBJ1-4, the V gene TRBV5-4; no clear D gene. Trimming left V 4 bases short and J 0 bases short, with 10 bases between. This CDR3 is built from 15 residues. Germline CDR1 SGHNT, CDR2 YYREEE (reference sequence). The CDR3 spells CASSPGTSTNEKLFF. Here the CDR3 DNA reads TGTGCCAGCAGCCCCGGTACTTCAACTAATGAAAAACTGTTTTTT.

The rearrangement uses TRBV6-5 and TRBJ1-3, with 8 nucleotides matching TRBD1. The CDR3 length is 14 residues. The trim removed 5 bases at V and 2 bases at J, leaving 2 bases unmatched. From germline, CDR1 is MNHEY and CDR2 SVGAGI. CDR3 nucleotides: TGTGCCAGCAGTACGACAGGGGCTGGAAACACCATATATTTT. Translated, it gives CASSTTGAGNTIYF.

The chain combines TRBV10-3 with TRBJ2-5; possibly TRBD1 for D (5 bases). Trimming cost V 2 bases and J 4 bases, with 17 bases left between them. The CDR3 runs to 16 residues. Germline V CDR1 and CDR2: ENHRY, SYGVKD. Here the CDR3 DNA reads TGTGCCATCAGTGAGATAGTCCAGGGTCAGGCAGAGACCCAGTACTTC. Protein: CAISEIVQGQAETQYF.

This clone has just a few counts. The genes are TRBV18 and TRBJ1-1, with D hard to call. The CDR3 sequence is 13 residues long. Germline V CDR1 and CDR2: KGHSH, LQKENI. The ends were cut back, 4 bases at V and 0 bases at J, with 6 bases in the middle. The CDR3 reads CASSQEMNTEAFF. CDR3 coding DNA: TGTGCCAGCTCACAGGAGATGAACACTGAAGCTTTCTTT. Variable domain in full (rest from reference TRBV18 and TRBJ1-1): NAGVMQNPRHLVRRRGQEARLRCSPMKGHSHVYWYRQLPEEGLKFMVYLQKENIIDESGMPKERFSAEFPKEGPSILRIQQVVRGDSAAYFCASSQEMNTEAFFGQGTRLTVV.

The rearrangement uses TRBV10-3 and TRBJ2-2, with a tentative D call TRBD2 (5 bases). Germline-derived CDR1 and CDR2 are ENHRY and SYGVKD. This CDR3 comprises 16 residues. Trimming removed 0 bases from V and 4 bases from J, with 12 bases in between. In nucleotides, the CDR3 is TGTGCCATCAGTGAGTCGCCGGGGAAGGGCACCGGGGAGCTGTTTTTT. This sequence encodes CAISESPGKGTGELFF.

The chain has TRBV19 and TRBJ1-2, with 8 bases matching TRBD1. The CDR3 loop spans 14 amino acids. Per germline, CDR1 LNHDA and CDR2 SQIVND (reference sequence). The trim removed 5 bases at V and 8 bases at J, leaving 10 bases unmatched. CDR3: CASSSTGAGYGYTF. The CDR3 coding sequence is TGTGCCAGTAGTTCGACAGGGGCGGGTTACGGCTACACCTTC.

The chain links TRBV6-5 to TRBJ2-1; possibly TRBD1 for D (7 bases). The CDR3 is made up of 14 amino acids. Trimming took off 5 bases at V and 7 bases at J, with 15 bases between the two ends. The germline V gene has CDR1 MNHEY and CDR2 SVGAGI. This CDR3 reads CASSPATGTNEQFF. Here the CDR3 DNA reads TGTGCCAGCAGTCCCGCGACAGGGACTAATGAGCAGTTCTTC.

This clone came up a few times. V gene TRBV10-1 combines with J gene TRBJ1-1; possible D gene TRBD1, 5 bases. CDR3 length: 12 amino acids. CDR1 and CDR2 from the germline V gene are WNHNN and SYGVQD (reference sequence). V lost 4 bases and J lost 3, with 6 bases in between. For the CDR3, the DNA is TGCGCCAGCAGTGCGGGGGACACTGAAGCTTTCTTT. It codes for CASSAGDTEAFF.

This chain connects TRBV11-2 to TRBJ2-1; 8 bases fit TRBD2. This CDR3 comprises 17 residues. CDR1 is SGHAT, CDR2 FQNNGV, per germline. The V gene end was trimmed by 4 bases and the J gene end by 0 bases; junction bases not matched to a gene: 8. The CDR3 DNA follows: TGTGCCAGCAGCTCGTCCAGCGGGAGCCTCTCCTACAATGAGCAGTTCTTC. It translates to CASSSSSGSLSYNEQFF.

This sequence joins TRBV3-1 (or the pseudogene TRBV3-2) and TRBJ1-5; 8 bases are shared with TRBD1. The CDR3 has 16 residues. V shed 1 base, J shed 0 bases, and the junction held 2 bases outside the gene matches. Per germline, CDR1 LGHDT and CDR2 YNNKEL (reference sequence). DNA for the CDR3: TGTGCCAGCAGCCAAGGGACAGGGCTTAGCAATCAGCCCCAGCATTTT. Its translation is CASSQGTGLSNQPQHF.

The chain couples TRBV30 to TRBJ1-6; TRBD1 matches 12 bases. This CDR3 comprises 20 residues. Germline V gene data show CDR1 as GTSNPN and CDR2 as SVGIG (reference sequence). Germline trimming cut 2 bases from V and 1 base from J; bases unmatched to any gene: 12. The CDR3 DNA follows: TGTGCCTGGAGTTCACTTCGGGACAGGGGGCCGGGGTCCTATAATTCACCCCTCCACTTT. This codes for CAWSSLRDRGPGSYNSPLHF. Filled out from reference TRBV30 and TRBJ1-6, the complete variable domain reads SQTIHQWPATLVQPVGSPLSLECTVEGTSNPNLYWYRQAAGRGLQLLFYSVGIGQISSEVPQNLSASRPQDRQFILSSKKLLLSDSGFYLCAWSSLRDRGPGSYNSPLHFGNGTRLTVT.

CDR3 region: CASSVSGTDTQYF. The CDR3 nucleotides read TGTGCCAGCAGCGTTAGCGGGACAGATACGCAGTATTTT. V is TRBV7-3 and J is TRBJ2-3; TRBD2 aligns across 7 bases. The V gene end was trimmed by 5 bases and the J gene end by 3 bases; junction bases not matched to a gene: 2. Germline-derived CDR1 and CDR2 are SGHTA and FQGTGA. This CDR3 has 13 amino acids. Supplemented by reference TRBV7-3 and TRBJ2-3, the full variable domain reads GAGVSQTPSNKVTEKGKYVELRCDPISGHTALYWYRQSLGQGPEFLIYFQGTGAADDSGLPNDRFFAVRPEGSVSTLKIQRTERGDSAVYLCASSVSGTDTQYFGPGTRLTVL.

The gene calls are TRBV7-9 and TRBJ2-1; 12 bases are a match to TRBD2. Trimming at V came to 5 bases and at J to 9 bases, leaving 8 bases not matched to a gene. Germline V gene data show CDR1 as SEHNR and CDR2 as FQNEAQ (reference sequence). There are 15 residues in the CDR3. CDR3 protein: CASSRATSGSVEQFF. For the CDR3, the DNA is TGTGCCAGCAGCCGGGCGACTAGCGGGAGCGTTGAGCAGTTCTTC.

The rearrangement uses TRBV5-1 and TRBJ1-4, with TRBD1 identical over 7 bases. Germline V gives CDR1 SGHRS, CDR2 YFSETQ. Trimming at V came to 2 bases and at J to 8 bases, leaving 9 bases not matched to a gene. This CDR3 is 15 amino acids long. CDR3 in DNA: TGCGCCAGCAGCTTTGACAGGGCGTCGGAAGAAAAACTGTTTTTT. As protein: CASSFDRASEEKLFF.

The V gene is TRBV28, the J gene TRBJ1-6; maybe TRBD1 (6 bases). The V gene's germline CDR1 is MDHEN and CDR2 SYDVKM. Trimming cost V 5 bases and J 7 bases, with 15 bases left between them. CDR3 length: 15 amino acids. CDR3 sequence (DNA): TGTGCCAGCAGTACCTTACAGGGTTCCAATTCACCCCTCCACTTT. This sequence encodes CASSTLQGSNSPLHF.

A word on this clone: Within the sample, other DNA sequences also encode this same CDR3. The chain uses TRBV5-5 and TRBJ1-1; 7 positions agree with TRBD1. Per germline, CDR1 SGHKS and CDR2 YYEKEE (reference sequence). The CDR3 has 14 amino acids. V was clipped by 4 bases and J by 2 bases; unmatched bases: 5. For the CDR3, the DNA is TGTGCCAGCAGCCTGCGGGACAGAAACACTGAAGCTTTCTTT. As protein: CASSLRDRNTEAFF.

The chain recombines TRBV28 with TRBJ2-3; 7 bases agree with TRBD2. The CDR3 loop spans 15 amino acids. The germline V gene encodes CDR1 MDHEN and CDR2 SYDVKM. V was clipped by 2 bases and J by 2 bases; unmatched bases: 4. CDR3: CASSLPSGLTDTQYF. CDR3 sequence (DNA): TGTGCCAGCAGTTTACCTAGCGGCCTCACAGATACGCAGTATTTT.

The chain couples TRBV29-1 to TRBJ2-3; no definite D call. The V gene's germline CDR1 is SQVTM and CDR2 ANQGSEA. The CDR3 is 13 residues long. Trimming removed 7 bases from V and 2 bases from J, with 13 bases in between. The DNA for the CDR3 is TGCAGCGCTTTATCCCTAAACACAGATACGCAGTATTTT. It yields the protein CSALSLNTDTQYF.

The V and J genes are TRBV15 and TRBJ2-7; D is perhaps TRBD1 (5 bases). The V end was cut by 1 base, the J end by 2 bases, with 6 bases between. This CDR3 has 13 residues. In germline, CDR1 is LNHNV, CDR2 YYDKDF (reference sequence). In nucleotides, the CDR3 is TGTGCCACCAGCAGAGGGACAACCTACGAGCAGTACTTC. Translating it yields CATSRGTTYEQYF.

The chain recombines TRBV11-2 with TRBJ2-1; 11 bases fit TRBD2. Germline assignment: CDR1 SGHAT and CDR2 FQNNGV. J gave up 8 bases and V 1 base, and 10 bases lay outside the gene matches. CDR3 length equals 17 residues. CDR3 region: CASSLAPASGRSDEQFF. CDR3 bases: TGTGCCAGCAGCTTAGCTCCCGCTAGCGGGAGGTCTGATGAGCAGTTCTTC.

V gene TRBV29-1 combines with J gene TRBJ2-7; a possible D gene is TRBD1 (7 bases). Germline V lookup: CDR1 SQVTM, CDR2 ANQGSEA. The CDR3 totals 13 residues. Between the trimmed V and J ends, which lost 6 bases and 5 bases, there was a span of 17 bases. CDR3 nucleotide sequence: TGCAGCGTCAGGGGGGAGTTTCTCCACGAGCAGTACTTC. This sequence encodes CSVRGEFLHEQYF.

CDR3 nucleotide sequence: TGTGCCATCAGTGAGTCGACTCGGCTAGGGGATTCACCCCTCCACTTT. Its protein product is CAISESTRLGDSPLHF. The genes are TRBV10-3 and TRBJ1-6; tentative D call: TRBD1 (5 bases). The CDR3 length is 16 residues. Trimming shortened V by 0 bases and J by 8 bases, and 14 bases separated the two germline ends. Germline values: CDR1 ENHRY, CDR2 SYGVKD.